The 16 T cell receptor beta chains in this list originate from one sample, sequenced in a study of cytomegalovirus exposure and HLA in healthy donors. PCR primers comprised 60 Vbeta and 13 Jbeta primers. Here immunoSEQ multiplex PCR was the method, and the copy in TCRdb shows in-frame clones only, minus some. The sample holds 100,000 to 150,000 clones, around 74% seen once. Material for sequencing was PBMCs. These receptors all stem from a woman between 50 and 59 years old in good health and CMV-seropositive.

The CDR3 spells CASSLIQGVNEQFF. CDR3 nucleotides: TGCGCCAGCAGCTTGATTCAGGGGGTCAATGAGCAGTTCTTC. The chain combines TRBV5-1 with TRBJ2-1, with 7 bases matching TRBD1. The CDR3 runs 14 residues. Germline values: CDR1 SGHRS, CDR2 YFSETQ. V gave up 1 base and J gave up 6 bases; unmatched junction bases: 4.

V usage is TRBV5-1 and J usage is TRBJ1-1; D is possibly TRBD1 (5 bases). Germline values: CDR1 SGHRS, CDR2 YFSETQ. Trimming shortened V by 1 base and J by 4 bases, and 11 bases separated the two germline ends. This CDR3 spans 14 amino acids. The chain's CDR3 is CASSLRGPLTEAFF. In DNA form, the CDR3 reads TGCGCCAGCAGCTTGAGGGGCCCTCTCACTGAAGCTTTCTTT.

The chain carries TRBV7-6 and TRBJ1-5; weak D call: TRBD1 (6 bases). Per the germline V gene, CDR1 is SGHVS and CDR2 is FNYEAQ. Between the trimmed V and J ends, which lost 5 bases and 10 bases, there was a span of 18 bases. CDR3 size: 14 residues. CDR3 residues: CASSSRQDNGPQHF. CDR3 DNA sequence: TGTGCCAGCAGCAGCAGACAGGACAATGGTCCCCAGCATTTT.

This rearrangement joins TRBV2 to TRBJ2-5; a possible D gene is TRBD2 (7 bases). The CDR3 has 13 amino acids. Germline lookup yields CDR1 SNHLY and CDR2 FYNNEI. V gave up 7 bases and J gave up 1 base, with 10 bases separating them. CDR3 protein: CASKGGVQETQYF. The CDR3 DNA sequence: TGTGCCAGCAAAGGGGGGGTCCAAGAGACCCAGTACTTC.

This chain uses TRBV10-3 with TRBJ1-3; tentative D call: TRBD1 (5 bases). This CDR3 is 14 amino acids long. Trimming stripped 4 bases from V and 4 bases from J, with 11 bases between. The germline V gene has CDR1 ENHRY and CDR2 SYGVKD. DNA of the CDR3: TGTGCCATCAGTGCTGCGGGGCTCGGAAACACCATATATTTT. Amino acids: CAISAAGLGNTIYF.

This clone appeared a few times. The chain joins TRBV6-5 to TRBJ1-6, with TRBD1 identical over 7 bases. This CDR3 region has 16 residues. V lost 0 bases and J lost 8; bases outside the gene matches: 7. Germline-derived CDR1 and CDR2 are MNHEY and SVGAGI. The CDR3 bases are TGTGCCAGCAGTTACTCTCCGGGACAGCCATATTCACCCCTCCACTTT. Translated: CASSYSPGQPYSPLHF.

This clone was seen only a few times. This chain uses TRBV2 with TRBJ2-2; maybe TRBD2 (5 bases). Germline loops: CDR1 SNHLY, CDR2 FYNNEI. Trimming cost V 6 bases and J 1 base, with 9 bases left between them. CDR3 length equals 14 residues. The CDR3 protein is CASRSRENTGELFF. As DNA, the CDR3 is TGTGCCAGCAGGAGTCGGGAGAACACCGGGGAGCTGTTTTTT.

The rearrangement joins TRBV10-1 to TRBJ2-5; D remains ambiguous. The length of the CDR3 is 15 residues. The germline V gene has CDR1 WNHNN and CDR2 SYGVQD (reference sequence). The germline V and J ends were trimmed by 4 bases and 5 bases, with 17 bases remaining between them. CDR3 sequence (DNA): TGCGCCAGCAGTGTGTCCGTCTCCGCCGGGGAGACCCAGTACTTC. Its translation: CASSVSVSAGETQYF.

The CDR3 nucleotides are TGCGCCAGCAGCTCATCTAGCGGGGGGGGAGAGACCCAGTACTTC. It specifies CASSSSSGGGETQYF. The chain carries TRBV5-1 and TRBJ2-5; 12 nucleotides align to TRBD2. The CDR3 has 15 residues. Germline V CDR1 and CDR2: SGHRS, YFSETQ. V shed 3 bases, J shed 4 bases, and the junction held 4 bases outside the gene matches. Full variable domain (remainder filled in from reference TRBV5-1 and TRBJ2-5): KAGVTQTPRYLIKTRGQQVTLSCSPISGHRSVSWYQQTPGQGLQFLFEYFSETQRNKGNFPGRFSGRQFSNSRSEMNVSTLELGDSALYLCASSSSSGGGETQYFGPGTRLLVL.

The chain is built from TRBV11-2 and TRBJ2-7; 8 nucleotides align to TRBD1. V dropped 5 bases and J dropped 5; count of bases not matched to a gene: 11. Germline assignment: CDR1 SGHAT and CDR2 FQNNGV. The CDR3 runs 15 residues. CDR3 in DNA: TGTGCCAGCAGCCCTCTGAGGCAGGGGGCACACGAGCAGTACTTC. Protein: CASSPLRQGAHEQYF.

The rearrangement joins TRBV5-4 to TRBJ2-7, with a weak D call TRBD2 (6 bases). The V end lost 7 bases, the J end lost 5 bases, and 16 bases lay between the germline ends. The CDR3 loop spans 13 amino acids. Germline CDR1 is SGHNT and CDR2 is YYREEE (reference sequence). CDR3 protein: CASGGESSHEQYF. CDR3 in DNA: TGTGCCAGCGGAGGGGAATCGTCCCACGAGCAGTACTTC.

V and J are TRBV6-6 and TRBJ2-3; the D gene is possibly TRBD2 (6 bases). Trimming removed 2 bases at V and 4 bases at J, with 10 bases between. Germline V lookup: CDR1 MNHNY, CDR2 SVGAGI (reference sequence). The CDR3 sequence is 14 residues long. CDR3 sequence: CASSYRSGADTQYF. In nucleotides, the CDR3 is TGTGCCAGCAGTTACCGGTCGGGAGCAGATACGCAGTATTTT.

The table lists this clone with a few counts. The chain joins TRBV5-1 to TRBJ2-5, with 11 bases that match TRBD2. Germline V gene sequence: CDR1 SGHRS, CDR2 YFSETQ. There are 15 residues in the CDR3. Germline trimming cut 7 bases from V and 3 bases from J; bases unmatched to any gene: 8. CDR3 DNA sequence: TGCGCCAGCGGGCTAGATAGCGGGGGGGAAGAGACCCAGTACTTC. It is translated as CASGLDSGGEETQYF. The full variable domain, in which reference TRBV5-1 and TRBJ2-5 provide the parts outside the CDR3, is KAGVTQTPRYLIKTRGQQVTLSCSPISGHRSVSWYQQTPGQGLQFLFEYFSETQRNKGNFPGRFSGRQFSNSRSEMNVSTLELGDSALYLCASGLDSGGEETQYFGPGTRLLVL.

This clone was counted only a few times. This rearrangement joins TRBV2 to TRBJ2-5, with TRBD1 matching 8 bases. Germline loops: CDR1 SNHLY, CDR2 FYNNEI. J gave up 4 bases and V 5 bases, and 6 bases lay outside the gene matches. The CDR3 runs to 14 residues. The CDR3 DNA sequence: TGTGCCAGCAGTTTGGGACAGGCCATAGAGACCCAGTACTTC. Translated: CASSLGQAIETQYF.

J is TRBJ1-5 and V is TRBV4-2; 7 bases line up with TRBD1. From germline, CDR1 is LGHNA and CDR2 YNFKEQ. The V gene end was trimmed by 5 bases and the J gene end by 5 bases; junction bases not matched to a gene: 6. The length of the CDR3 is 14 residues. The CDR3 DNA follows: TGTGCCAGCAGCTTTGGACAGGTCGATCAGCCCCAGCATTTT. This gives the protein CASSFGQVDQPQHF.

The chain couples TRBV18 to TRBJ1-4; the D gene is possibly TRBD1 (6 bases). Germline V gene lookup returns CDR1 KGHSH and CDR2 LQKENI. This CDR3 has 15 residues. Trimming took 0 bases from V and 6 from J, leaving 11 bases between them. The CDR3: CASSPPEGGDEKLFF. DNA for the CDR3: TGTGCCAGCTCACCACCCGAGGGGGGGGATGAAAAACTGTTTTTT.